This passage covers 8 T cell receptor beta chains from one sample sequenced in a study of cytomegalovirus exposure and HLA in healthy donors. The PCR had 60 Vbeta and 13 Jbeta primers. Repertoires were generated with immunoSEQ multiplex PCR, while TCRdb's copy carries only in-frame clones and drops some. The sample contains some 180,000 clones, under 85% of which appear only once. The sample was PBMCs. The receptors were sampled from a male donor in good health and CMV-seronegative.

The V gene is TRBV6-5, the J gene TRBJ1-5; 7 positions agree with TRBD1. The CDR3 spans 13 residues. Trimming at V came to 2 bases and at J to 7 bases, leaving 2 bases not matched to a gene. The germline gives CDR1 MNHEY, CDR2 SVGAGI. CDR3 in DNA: TGTGCCAGCAGTTACGGCAGGGGGCAGCCCCAGCATTTT. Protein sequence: CASSYGRGQPQHF.

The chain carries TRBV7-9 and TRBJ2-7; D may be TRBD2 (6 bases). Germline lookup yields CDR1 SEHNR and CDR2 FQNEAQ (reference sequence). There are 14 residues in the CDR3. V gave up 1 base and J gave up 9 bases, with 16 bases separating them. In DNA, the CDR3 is TGTGCCAGCAGCTTAGACCCGGCTCGGCGGGGGCAGTACTTC. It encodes CASSLDPARRGQYF.

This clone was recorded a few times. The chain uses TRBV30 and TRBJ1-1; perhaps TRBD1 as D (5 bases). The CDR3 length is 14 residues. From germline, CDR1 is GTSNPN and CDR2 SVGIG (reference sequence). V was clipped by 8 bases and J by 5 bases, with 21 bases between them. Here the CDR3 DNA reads TGTGCCGGGGGGGAGGGACCCCTGGAGACTGAAGCTTTCTTT. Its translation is CAGGEGPLETEAFF.

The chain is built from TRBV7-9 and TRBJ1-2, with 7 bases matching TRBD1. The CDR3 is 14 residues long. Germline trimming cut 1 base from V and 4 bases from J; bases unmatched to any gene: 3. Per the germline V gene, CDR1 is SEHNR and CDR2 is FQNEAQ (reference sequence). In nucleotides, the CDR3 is TGTGCCAGCAGCTTAGACAGGGGCGTCTATGGCTACACCTTC. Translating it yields CASSLDRGVYGYTF.

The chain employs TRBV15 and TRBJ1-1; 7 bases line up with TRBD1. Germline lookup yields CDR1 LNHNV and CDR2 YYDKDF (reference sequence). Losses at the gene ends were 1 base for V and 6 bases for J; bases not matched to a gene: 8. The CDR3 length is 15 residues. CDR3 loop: CATSRVDREGPEAFF. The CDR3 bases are TGTGCCACCAGCAGAGTAGACAGGGAAGGCCCTGAAGCTTTCTTT.

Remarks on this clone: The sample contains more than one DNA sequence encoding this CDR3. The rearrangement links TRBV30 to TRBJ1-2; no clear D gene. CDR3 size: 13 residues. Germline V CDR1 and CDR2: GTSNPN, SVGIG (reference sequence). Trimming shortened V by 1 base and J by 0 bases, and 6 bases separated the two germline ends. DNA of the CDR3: TGTGCCTGGAGTGGCAGCGCTAACTATGGCTACACCTTC. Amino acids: CAWSGSANYGYTF.

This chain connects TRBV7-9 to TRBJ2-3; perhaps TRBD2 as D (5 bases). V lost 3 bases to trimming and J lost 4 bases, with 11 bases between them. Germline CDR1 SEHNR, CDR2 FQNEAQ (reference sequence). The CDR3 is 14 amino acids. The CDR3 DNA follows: TGTGCCAGCAGCTTTGGGGAGCAGGCAGATACGCAGTATTTT. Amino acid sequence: CASSFGEQADTQYF. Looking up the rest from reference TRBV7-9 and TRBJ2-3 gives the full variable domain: DTGVSQNPRHKITKRGQNVTFRCDPISEHNRLYWYRQTLGQGPEFLTYFQNEAQLEKSRLLSDRFSAERPKGSFSTLEIQRTEQGDSAMYLCASSFGEQADTQYFGPGTRLTVL.

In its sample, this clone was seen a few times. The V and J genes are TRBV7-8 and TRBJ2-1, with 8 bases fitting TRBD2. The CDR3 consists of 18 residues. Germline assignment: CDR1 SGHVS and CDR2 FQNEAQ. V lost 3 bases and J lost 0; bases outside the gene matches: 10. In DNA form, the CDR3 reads TGTGCCAGCAGCTTGGTTTCGGGAGGGACAATCTCCTACAATGAGCAGTTCTTC. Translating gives CASSLVSGGTISYNEQFF.